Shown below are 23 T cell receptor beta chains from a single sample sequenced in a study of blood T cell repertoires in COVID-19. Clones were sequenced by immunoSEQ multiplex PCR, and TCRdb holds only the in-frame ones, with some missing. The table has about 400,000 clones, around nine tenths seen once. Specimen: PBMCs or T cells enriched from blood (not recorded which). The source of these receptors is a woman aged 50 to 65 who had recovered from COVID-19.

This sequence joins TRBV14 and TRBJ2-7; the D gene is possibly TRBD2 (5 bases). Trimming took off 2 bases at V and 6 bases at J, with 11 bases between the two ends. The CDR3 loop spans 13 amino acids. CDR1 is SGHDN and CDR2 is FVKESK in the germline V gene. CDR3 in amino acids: CASSQMFEGEQYF. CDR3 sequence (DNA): TGTGCCAGCAGCCAAATGTTTGAGGGCGAGCAGTACTTC.

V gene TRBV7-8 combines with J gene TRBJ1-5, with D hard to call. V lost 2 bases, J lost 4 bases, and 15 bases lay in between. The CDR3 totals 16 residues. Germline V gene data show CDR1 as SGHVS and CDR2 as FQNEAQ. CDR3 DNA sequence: TGTGCCAGCAGCTTATTGGGAGAAAGTTTGAATCAGCCCCAGCATTTT. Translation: CASSLLGESLNQPQHF.

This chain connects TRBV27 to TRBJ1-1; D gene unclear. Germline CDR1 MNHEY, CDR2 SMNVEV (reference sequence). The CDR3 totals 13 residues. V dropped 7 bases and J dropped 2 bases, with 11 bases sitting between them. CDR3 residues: CASMQIHNTEAFF. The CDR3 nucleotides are TGTGCCAGCATGCAGATTCACAACACTGAAGCTTTCTTT.

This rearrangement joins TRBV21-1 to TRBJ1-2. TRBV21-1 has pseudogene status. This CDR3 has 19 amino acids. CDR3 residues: CASVEEQLKDGGANYGYTF. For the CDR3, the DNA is TGTGCCAGCGTTGAGGAGCAACTGAAGGACGGAGGAGCTAACTATGGCTACACCTTC.

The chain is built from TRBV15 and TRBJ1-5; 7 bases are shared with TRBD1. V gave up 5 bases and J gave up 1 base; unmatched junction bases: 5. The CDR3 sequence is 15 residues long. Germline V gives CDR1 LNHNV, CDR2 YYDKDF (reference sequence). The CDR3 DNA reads TGTGCCACCAGCCCCCCGACAGGGAGCAATCAGCCCCAGCATTTT. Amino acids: CATSPPTGSNQPQHF.

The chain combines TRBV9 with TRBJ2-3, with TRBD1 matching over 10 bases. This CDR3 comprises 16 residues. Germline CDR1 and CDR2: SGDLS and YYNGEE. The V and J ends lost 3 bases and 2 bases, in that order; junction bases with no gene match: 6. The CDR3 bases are TGTGCCAGCAGCGCTGGGACAGGGGCGGTCACAGATACGCAGTATTTT. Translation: CASSAGTGAVTDTQYF.

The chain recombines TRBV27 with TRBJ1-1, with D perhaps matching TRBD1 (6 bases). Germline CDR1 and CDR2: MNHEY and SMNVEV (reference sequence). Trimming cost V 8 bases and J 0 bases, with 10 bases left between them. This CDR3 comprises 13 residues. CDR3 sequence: CASSQGVNTEAFF. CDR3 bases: TGTGCCAGCTCACAGGGAGTGAACACTGAAGCTTTCTTT.

CDR3 sequence: CASSLTDRDEAFF. CDR3 nucleotide sequence: TGTGCCAGCAGTCTTACCGACAGAGATGAAGCTTTCTTT. The J gene is TRBJ1-1, the V gene TRBV12-3 or TRBV12-4, with a tentative D call TRBD1 (5 bases). Between the trimmed V and J ends, which lost 5 bases and 7 bases, there was a span of 14 bases. This CDR3 contains 13 residues.

CDR3 amino acids: CASSEGQGASQPQHF. CDR3 DNA sequence: TGTGCCAGCAGCGAGGGACAGGGGGCATCTCAGCCCCAGCATTTT. This chain connects TRBV9 to TRBJ1-5, with TRBD1 matching over 12 bases. V was pared by 3 bases and J by 6 bases, with 4 bases of the junction left unmatched. This CDR3 is 15 amino acids long. Looked up from germline, CDR1 is SGDLS and CDR2 is YYNGEE.

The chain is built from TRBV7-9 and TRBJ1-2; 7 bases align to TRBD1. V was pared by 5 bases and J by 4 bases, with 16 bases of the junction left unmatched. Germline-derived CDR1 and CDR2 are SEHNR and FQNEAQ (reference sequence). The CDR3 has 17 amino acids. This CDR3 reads CASSPAAVGTDLYGYTF. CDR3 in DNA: TGTGCCAGCAGCCCCGCGGCCGTGGGGACAGACCTCTATGGCTACACCTTC.

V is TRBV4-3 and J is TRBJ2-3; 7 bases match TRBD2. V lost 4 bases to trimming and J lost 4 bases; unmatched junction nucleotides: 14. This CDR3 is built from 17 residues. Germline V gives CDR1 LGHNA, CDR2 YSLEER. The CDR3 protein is CASSPAGVSGWADTQYF. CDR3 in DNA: TGCGCCAGCAGCCCCGCCGGGGTTAGCGGGTGGGCAGATACGCAGTATTTT.

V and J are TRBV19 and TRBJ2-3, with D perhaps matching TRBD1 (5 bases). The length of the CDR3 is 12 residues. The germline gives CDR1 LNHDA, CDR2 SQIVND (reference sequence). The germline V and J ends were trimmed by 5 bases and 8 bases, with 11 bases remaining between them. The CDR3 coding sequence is TGTGCCAGTAGTCCTAATAGGGGTACGCAGTATTTT. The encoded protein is CASSPNRGTQYF.

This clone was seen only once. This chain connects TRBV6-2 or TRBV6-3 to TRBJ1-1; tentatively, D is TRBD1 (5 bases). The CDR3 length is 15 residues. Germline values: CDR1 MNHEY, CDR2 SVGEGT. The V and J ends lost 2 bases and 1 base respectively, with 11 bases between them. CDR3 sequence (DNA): TGTGCCAGCAGTTACGTTGTAACAGGGAACACTGAAGCTTTCTTT. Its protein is CASSYVVTGNTEAFF.

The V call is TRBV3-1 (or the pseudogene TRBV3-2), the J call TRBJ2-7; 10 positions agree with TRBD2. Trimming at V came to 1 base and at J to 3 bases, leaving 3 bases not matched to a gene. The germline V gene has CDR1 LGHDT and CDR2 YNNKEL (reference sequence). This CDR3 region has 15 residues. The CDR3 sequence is CASSQGSGGVYEQYF. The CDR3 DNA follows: TGTGCCAGCAGCCAAGGAAGCGGGGGGGTCTACGAGCAGTACTTC.

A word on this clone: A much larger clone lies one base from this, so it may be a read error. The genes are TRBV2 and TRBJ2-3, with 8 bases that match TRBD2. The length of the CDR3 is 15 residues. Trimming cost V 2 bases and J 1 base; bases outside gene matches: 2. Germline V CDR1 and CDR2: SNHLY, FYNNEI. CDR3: CASSEQAGGTDTQYF. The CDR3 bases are TGTGCCAGCAGTGAACAAGCGGGGGGCACAGATACGCAGTATTTT. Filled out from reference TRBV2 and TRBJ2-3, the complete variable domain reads EPEVTQTPSHQVTQMGQEVILRCVPISNHLYFYWYRQILGQKVEFLVSFYNNEISEKSEIFDDQFSVERPDGSNFTLKIRSTKLEDSAMYFCASSEQAGGTDTQYFGPGTRLTVL.

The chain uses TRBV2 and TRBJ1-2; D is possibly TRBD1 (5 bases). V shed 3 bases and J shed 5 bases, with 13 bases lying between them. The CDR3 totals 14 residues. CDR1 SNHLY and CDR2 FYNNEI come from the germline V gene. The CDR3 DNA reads TGTGCCAGCAGTGAGCGCGACAGATCATATGGCTACACCTTC. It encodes CASSERDRSYGYTF.

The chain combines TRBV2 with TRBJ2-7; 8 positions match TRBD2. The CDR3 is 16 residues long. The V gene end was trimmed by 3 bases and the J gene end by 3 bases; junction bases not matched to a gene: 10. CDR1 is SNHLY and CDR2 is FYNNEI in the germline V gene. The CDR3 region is CASSEIRGGTDYEQYF. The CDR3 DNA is TGTGCCAGCAGTGAGATACGCGGGGGGACCGACTACGAGCAGTACTTC.

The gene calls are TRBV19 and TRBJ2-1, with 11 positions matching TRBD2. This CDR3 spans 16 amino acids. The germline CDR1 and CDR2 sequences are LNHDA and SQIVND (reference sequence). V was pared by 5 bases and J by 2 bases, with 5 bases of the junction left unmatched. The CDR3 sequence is CASSDIAGGTYNEQFF. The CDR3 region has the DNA TGTGCCAGTAGTGATATAGCGGGGGGGACCTACAATGAGCAGTTCTTC.

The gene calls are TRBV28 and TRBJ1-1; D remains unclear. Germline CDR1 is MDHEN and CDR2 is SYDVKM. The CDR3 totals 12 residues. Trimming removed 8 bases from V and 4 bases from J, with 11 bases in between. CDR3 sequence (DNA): TGTGCCAGCTGGGCGTTCACCACTGAAGCTTTCTTT. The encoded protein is CASWAFTTEAFF.

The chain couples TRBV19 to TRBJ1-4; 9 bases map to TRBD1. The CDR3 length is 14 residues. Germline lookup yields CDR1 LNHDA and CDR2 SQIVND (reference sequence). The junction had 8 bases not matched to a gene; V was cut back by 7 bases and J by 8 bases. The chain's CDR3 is CASTRDRVKEKLFF. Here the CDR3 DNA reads TGTGCCAGTACTCGGGACAGGGTTAAAGAAAAACTGTTTTTT.

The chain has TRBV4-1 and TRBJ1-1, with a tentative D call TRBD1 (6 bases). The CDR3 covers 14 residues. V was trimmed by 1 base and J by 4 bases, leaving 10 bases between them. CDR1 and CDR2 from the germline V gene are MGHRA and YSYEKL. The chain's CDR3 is CASSQVGRGTEAFF. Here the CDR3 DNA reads TGCGCCAGCAGCCAAGTGGGCAGGGGCACTGAAGCTTTCTTT.

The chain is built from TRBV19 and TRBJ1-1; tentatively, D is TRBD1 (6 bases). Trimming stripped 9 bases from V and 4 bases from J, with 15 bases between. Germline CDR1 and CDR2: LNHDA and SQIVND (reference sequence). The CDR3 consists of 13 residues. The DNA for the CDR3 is TGTGCCAGCCTAGGTGACAGGAGCACTGAAGCTTTCTTT. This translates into CASLGDRSTEAFF.

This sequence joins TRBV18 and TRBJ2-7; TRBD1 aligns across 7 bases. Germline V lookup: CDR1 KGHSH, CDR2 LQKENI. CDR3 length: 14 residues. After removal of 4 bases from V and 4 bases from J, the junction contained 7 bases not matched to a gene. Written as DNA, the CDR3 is TGTGCCAGCTCACTAGCCGGGACAGAGTACGAGCAGTACTTC. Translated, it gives CASSLAGTEYEQYF.